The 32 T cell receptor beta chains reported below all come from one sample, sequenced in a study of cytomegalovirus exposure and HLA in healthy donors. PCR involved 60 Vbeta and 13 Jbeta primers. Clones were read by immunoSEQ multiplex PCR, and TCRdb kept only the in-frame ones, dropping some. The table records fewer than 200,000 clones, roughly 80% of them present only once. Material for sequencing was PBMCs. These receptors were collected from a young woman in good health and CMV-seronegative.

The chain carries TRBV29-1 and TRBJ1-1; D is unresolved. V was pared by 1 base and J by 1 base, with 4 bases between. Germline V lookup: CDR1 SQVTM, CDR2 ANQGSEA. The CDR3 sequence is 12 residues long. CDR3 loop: CSVEGRNTEAFF. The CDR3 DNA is TGCAGCGTTGAAGGGAGGAACACTGAAGCTTTCTTT.

In DNA, the CDR3 is TGTGCCAGCAGTTTTGATGGCGAGACCCAGTACTTC. Translation: CASSFDGETQYF. J is TRBJ2-5 and V is TRBV27; D remains ambiguous. Germline values: CDR1 MNHEY, CDR2 SMNVEV (reference sequence). The length of the CDR3 is 12 residues. Between the trimmed V and J ends, which lost 3 bases and 5 bases, there was a span of 7 bases.

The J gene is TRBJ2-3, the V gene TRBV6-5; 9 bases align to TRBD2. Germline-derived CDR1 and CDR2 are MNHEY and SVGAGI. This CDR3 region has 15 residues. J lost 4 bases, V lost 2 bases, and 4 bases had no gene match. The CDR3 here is CASSYKTSGADTQYF. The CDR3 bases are TGTGCCAGCAGTTACAAGACTAGCGGAGCAGATACGCAGTATTTT.

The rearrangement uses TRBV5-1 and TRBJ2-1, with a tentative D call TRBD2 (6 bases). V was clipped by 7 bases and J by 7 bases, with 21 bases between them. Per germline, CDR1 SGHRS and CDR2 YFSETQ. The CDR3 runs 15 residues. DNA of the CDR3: TGCGCCAGCGGGGGGACTTCCTTTCTCACGAATGAGCAGTTCTTC. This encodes CASGGTSFLTNEQFF.

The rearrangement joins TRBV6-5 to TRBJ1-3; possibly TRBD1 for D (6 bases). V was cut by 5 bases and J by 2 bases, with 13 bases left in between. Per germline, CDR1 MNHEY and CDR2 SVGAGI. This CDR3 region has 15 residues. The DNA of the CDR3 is TGTGCCAGCAGTCCTACAGGGTTTCCTGGAAACACCATATATTTT. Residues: CASSPTGFPGNTIYF.

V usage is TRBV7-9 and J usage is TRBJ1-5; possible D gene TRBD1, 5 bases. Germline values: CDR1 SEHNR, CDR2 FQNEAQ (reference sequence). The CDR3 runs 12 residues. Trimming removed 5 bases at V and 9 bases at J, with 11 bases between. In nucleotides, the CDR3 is TGTGCCAGCAGCACCGACAGTCGGCCCCAGCATTTT. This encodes CASSTDSRPQHF.

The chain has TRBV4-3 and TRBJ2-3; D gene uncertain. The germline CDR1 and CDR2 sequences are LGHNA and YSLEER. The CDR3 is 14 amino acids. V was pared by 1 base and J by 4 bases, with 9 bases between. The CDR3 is CASSQAVTADTQYF. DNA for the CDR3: TGCGCCAGCAGCCAAGCTGTAACTGCAGATACGCAGTATTTT.

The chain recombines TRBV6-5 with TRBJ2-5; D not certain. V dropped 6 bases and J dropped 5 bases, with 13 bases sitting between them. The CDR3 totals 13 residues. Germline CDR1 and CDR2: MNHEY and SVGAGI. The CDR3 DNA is TGTGCCAGCAGCCTCGAAAGACTGGAGACCCAGTACTTC. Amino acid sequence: CASSLERLETQYF.

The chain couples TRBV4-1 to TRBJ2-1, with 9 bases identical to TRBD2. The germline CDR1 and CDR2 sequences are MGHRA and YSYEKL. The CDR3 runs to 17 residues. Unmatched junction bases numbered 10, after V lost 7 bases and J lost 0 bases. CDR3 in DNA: TGCGCCAGCAAAGGGGCTAGCGGGGTATACTCCTACAATGAGCAGTTCTTC. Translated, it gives CASKGASGVYSYNEQFF.

CDR3 nucleotides: TGCGCCAGCACCCCGGGGACTAGCGGCACAGATACGCAGTATTTT. Its protein is CASTPGTSGTDTQYF. The chain recombines TRBV5-1 with TRBJ2-3, with 10 positions matching TRBD2. This CDR3 spans 15 amino acids. Looked up from germline, CDR1 is SGHRS and CDR2 is YFSETQ. Unmatched junction bases numbered 5, after V lost 6 bases and J lost 1 base.

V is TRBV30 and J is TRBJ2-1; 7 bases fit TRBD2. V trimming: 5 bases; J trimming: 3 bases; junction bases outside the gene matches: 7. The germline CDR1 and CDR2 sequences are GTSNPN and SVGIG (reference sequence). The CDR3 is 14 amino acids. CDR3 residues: CAWGELADYNEQFF. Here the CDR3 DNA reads TGTGCCTGGGGGGAGCTAGCGGACTACAATGAGCAGTTCTTC.

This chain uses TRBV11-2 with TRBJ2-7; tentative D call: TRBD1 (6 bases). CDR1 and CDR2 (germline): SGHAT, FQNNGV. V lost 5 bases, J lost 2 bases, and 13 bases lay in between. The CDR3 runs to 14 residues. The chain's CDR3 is CASSAAGAPYEQYF. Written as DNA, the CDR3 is TGTGCCAGCAGCGCGGCAGGGGCCCCCTACGAGCAGTACTTC. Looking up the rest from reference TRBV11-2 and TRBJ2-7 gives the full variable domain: EAGVAQSPRYKIIEKRQSVAFWCNPISGHATLYWYQQILGQGPKLLIQFQNNGVVDDSQLPKDRFSAERLKGVDSTLKIQPAKLEDSAVYLCASSAAGAPYEQYFGPGTRLTVT.

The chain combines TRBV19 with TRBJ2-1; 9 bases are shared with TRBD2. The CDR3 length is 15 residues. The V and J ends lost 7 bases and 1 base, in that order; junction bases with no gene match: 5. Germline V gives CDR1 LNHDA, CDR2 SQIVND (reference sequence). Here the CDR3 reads CASTSLAGSYNEQFF. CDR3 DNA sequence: TGTGCCAGTACCTCTCTAGCGGGATCCTACAATGAGCAGTTCTTC. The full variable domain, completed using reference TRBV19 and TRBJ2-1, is DGGITQSPKYLFRKEGQNVTLSCEQNLNHDAMYWYRQDPGQGLRLIYYSQIVNDFQKGDIAEGYSVSREKKESFPLTVTSAQKNPTAFYLCASTSLAGSYNEQFFGPGTRLTVL.

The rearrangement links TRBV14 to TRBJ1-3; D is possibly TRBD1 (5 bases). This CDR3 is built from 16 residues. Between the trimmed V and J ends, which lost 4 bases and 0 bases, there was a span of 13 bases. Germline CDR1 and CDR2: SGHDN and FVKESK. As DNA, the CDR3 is TGTGCCAGCAGCCGGACAATGGGACTCTCTGGAAACACCATATATTTT. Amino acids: CASSRTMGLSGNTIYF.

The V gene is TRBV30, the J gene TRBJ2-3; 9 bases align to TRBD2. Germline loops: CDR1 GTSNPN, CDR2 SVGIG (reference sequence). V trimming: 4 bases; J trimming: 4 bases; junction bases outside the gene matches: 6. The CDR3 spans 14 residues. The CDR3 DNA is TGTGCCTGGAATCAGGCGGGAGGGCCAGATACGCAGTATTTT. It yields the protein CAWNQAGGPDTQYF.

In nucleotides, the CDR3 is TGTGCCAGCAGCTCGGGCCCGGGAACGCAGTATTTT. Amino acids: CASSSGPGTQYF. The V call is TRBV5-6, the J call TRBJ2-3; D may be TRBD2 (5 bases). Germline CDR1 reads SGHDT; CDR2 reads YYEEEE. This CDR3 is built from 12 residues. Trimming left V 3 bases short and J 9 bases short, with 11 bases between.

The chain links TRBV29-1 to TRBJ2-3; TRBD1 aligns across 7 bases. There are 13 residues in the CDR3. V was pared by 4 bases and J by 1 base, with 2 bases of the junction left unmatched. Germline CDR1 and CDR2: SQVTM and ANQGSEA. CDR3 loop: CSVVTGGTDTQYF. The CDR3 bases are TGCAGCGTTGTTACAGGGGGCACAGATACGCAGTATTTT.

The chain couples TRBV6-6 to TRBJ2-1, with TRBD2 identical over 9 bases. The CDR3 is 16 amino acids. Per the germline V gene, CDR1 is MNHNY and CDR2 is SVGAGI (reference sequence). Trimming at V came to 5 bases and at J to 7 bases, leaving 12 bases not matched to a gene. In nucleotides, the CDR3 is TGTGCCAGCAGTCCCGAACCGGGACTAGCCTCTAATGAGCAGTTCTTC. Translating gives CASSPEPGLASNEQFF.

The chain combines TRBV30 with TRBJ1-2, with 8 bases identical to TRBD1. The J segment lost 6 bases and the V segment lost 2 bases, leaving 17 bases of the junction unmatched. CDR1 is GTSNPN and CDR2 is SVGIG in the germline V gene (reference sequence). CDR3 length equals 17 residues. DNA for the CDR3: TGTGCCTGGAGTCTAGGGGTCCCCAGGGGGCGAAGGGATGGCTACACCTTC. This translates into CAWSLGVPRGRRDGYTF.

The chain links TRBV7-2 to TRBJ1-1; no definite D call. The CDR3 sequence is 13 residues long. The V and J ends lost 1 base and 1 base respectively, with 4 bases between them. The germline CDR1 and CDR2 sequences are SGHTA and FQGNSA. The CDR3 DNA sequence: TGTGCCAGCAGCTTAGGAGAGAACACTGAAGCTTTCTTT. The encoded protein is CASSLGENTEAFF.

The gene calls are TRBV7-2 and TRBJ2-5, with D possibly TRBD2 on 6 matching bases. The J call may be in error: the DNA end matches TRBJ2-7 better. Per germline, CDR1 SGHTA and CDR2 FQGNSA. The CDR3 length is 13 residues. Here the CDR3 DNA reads TGTGCCAGCAGCTTGGGACTGCTGTACGAGCAGTACTTC. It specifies CASSLGLLYEQYF.

The CDR3 bases are TGCAGTGCTTCGTTCGACACTGAAGCTTTCTTT. This sequence encodes CSASFDTEAFF. This chain links TRBV20-1 with TRBJ1-1; D call uncertain. This CDR3 comprises 11 residues. CDR1 DFQATT and CDR2 SNEGSKA come from the germline V gene (reference sequence). V lost 5 bases and J 3 bases, leaving 7 bases between the germline ends.

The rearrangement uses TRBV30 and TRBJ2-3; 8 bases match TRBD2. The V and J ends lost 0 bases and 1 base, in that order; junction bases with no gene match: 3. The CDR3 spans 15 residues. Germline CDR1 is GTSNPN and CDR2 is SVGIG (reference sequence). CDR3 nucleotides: TGTGCCTGGAGTGTCCTACTAGCGGGCACAGATACGCAGTATTTT. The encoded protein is CAWSVLLAGTDTQYF.

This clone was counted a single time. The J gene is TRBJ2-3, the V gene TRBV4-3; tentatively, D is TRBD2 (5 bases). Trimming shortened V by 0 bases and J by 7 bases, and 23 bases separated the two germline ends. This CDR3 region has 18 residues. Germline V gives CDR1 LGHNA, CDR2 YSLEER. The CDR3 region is CASSQEPLASSPGYTQYF. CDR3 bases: TGCGCCAGCAGCCAAGAACCCTTGGCTAGCTCCCCGGGTTATACGCAGTATTTT.

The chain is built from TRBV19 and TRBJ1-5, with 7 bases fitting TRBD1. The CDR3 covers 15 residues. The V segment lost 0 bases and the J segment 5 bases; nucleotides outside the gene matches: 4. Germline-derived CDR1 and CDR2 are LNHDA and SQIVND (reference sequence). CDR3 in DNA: TGTGCCAGTAGTATAGAGAGAGGGGGCCATCAGCCCCAGCATTTT. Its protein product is CASSIERGGHQPQHF. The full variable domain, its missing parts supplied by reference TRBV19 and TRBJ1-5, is DGGITQSPKYLFRKEGQNVTLSCEQNLNHDAMYWYRQDPGQGLRLIYYSQIVNDFQKGDIAEGYSVSREKKESFPLTVTSAQKNPTAFYLCASSIERGGHQPQHFGDGTRLSIL.

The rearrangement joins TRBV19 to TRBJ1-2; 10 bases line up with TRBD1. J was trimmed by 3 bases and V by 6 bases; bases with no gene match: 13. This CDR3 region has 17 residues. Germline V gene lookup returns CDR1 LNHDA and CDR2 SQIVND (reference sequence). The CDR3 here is CASRGTRTGGPDYGYTF. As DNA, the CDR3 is TGTGCCAGTAGGGGGACACGGACAGGGGGACCCGACTATGGCTACACCTTC.

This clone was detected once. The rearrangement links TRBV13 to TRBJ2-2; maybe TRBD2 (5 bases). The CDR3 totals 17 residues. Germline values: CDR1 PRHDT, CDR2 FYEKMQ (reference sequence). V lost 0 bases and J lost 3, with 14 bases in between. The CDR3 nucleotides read TGTGCCAGCAGCTTAGGCCTAGGGAGCTTGGACACCGGGGAGCTGTTTTTT. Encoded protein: CASSLGLGSLDTGELFF.

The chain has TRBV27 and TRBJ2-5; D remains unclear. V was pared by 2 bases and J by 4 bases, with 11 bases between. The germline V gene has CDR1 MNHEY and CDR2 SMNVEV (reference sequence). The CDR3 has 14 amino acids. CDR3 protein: CASSLVAPGETQYF. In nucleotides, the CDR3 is TGTGCCAGCAGTTTAGTAGCCCCCGGAGAGACCCAGTACTTC.

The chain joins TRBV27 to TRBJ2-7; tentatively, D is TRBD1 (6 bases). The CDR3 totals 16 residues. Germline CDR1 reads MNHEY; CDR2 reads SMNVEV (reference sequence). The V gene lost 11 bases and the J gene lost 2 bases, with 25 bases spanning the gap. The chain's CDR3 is CARRKTPMKGAYEQYF. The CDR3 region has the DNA TGTGCCCGACGCAAAACCCCCATGAAGGGGGCCTACGAGCAGTACTTC.

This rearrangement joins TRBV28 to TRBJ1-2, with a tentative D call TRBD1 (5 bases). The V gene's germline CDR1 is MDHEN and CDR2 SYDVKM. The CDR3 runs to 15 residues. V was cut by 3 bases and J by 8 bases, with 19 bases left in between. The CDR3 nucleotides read TGTGCCAGCAGTTTTCTCCACAGGTCCTTTGGGGGCTACACCTTC. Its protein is CASSFLHRSFGGYTF.

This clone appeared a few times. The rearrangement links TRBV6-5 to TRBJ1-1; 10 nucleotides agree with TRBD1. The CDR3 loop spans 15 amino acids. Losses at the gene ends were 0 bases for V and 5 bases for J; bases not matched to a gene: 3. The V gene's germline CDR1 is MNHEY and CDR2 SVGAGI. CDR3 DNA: TGTGCCAGCAGTTACTCGGGGACAGGGGATACTGAAGCTTTCTTT. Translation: CASSYSGTGDTEAFF.

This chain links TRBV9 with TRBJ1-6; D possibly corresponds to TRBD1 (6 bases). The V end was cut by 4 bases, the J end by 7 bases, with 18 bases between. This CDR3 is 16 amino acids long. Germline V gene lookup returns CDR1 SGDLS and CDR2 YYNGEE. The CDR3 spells CASSPAGWDMNSPLHF. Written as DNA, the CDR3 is TGTGCCAGCAGCCCTGCCGGGTGGGACATGAATTCACCCCTCCACTTT.